This T cell receptor beta chain stems from a study of blood T cell repertoires in COVID-19. As for the study in general: Sites across the United States, Italy and Spain contributed samples from acute and convalescent COVID-19. Nucleic acid was either cDNA or gDNA, and it came from T cells, B-cell-depleted T cells, or PBMCs.

In this sample, this clone turned up once. This CDR3 has 13 amino acids. The V gene's germline CDR1 is SGHNT and CDR2 YYREEE (reference sequence). Trimming cost V 6 bases and J 0 bases, with 9 bases left between them. Assay used: immunoSEQ multiplex PCR; TCRdb lists only in-frame clones, some missing. The repertoire holds 250,000 to 300,000 clones, with approximately 85% as singletons. The chain links TRBV5-4 to TRBJ2-5; weak D call: TRBD1 (6 bases). This receptor was identified in a man aged 45-65 years with active or convalescent COVID-19. The sequenced material came from peripheral blood. CDR3 residues: CASNPGDQETQYF. CDR3 DNA sequence: TGTGCCAGCAACCCAGGGGACCAAGAGACCCAGTACTTC.